This section outlines one T cell receptor beta chain sequence together with its context. Its target is unknown. This entry belongs to a study of immune cell composition in non-small cell lung cancer. Study in general: Lung adenocarcinoma or squamous carcinoma made up most tumours.

Study outcomes and limitations: Dominant in vivo tumour-associated clones were not shown to share tumour-reactive sequences.

Measured with immunoSEQ multiplex PCR; TCRdb has only the in-frame clones, and not every one. The data show about 14,000 clones, roughly 80% seen once. Sequencing was done on a sample of lung tumor tissue. The source of this sequence is a human donor with non-small cell lung cancer.

The CDR3, as DNA: TGTGCCAGCAGCCGGGACAGGGGTAATTCACCCCTCCACTTT. Protein product: CASSRDRGNSPLHF. J is TRBJ1-6 and V is TRBV5-5; 10 bases fit TRBD1. From germline, CDR1 is SGHKS and CDR2 YYEKEE (reference sequence). V dropped 4 bases and J dropped 6; count of bases not matched to a gene: 1. The CDR3 has 14 amino acids.